This T cell receptor beta chain was recovered during a study of blood T cells in healthy people across ages. On the study more broadly: Template switching recovered approximately one barcoded beta molecule for every two T cells.

Findings and limits, study-wide: Nothing was known about donor CMV status, and this possibly confounded expanded clonotype changes. A conclusive naive versus antigen-experienced comparison was prevented by the unsorted PBMCs. The fall in TCR beta diversity per million T cells was roughly linear with age.

PCR was performed a second time for about 7 to 11 cycles using a sample-barcoded 5' primer and a J-beta primer mix. TCRdb processed the 5' RACE reads anew with MiXCR; each CDR3 protein has one entry. The table shows about a million distinct CDR3 sequences, with less than 45% occurring only once. This CDR3 contains 14 residues. V shed 5 bases and J shed 5 bases, with 16 bases lying between them. CDR1 is MGHDK and CDR2 is SYGVNS in the germline V gene. As concerns this clonotype: The target antigen is unknown.

The TCR was taken from a man younger than 30 in good health. The chain links TRBV25-1 to TRBJ2-7; unclear D gene. Sequencing input: blood. CDR3 region: CASSQERRAHEQYF. Written as DNA, the CDR3 is TGTGCCAGCAGTCAAGAGAGACGCGCCCACGAGCAGTACTTC.